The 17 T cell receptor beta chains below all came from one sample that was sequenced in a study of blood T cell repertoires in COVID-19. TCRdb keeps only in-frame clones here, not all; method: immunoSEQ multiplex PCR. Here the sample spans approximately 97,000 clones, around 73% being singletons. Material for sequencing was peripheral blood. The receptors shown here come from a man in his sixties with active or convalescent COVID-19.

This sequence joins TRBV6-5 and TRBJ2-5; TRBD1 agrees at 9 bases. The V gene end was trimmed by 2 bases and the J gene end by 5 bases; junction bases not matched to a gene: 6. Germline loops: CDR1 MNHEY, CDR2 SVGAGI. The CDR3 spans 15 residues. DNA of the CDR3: TGTGCCAGCAGTTACGGGACAGGGCAATCGGAGACCCAGTACTTC. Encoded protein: CASSYGTGQSETQYF.

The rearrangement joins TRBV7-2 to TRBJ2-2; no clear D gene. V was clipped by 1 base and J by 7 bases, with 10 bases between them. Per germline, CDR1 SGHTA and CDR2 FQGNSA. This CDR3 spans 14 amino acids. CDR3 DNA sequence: TGTGCCAGCAGCTTAGTGTTAGTAAGCGGGGAGCTGTTTTTT. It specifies CASSLVLVSGELFF.

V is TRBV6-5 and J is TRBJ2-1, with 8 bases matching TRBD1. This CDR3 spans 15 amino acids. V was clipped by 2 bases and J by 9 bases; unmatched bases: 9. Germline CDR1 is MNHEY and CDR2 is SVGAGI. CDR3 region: CASSYTRTGWVEQFF. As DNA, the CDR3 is TGTGCCAGCAGTTACACCAGGACAGGGTGGGTTGAGCAGTTCTTC.

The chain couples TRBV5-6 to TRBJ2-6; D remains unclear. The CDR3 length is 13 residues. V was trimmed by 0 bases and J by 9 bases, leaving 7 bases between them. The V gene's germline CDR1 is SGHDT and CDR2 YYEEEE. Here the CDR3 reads CASSLGGFNVLTF. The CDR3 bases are TGTGCCAGCAGCTTGGGCGGTTTCAACGTCCTGACTTTC.

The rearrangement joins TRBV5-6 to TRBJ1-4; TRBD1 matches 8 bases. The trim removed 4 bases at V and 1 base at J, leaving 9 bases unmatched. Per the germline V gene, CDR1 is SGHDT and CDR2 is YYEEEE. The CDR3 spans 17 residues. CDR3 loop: CASSVAGQGRTNEKLFF. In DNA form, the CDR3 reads TGTGCCAGCAGCGTCGCCGGACAGGGTCGAACTAATGAAAAACTGTTTTTT.

The DNA for the CDR3 is TGTGCCAGCACCCAGGGAAGAAATCAGCCCCAGCATTTT. It codes for CASTQGRNQPQHF. This chain links TRBV6-5 with TRBJ1-5; maybe TRBD1 (5 bases). This CDR3 is 13 amino acids long. The V end was cut by 7 bases, the J end by 4 bases, with 11 bases between. CDR1 is MNHEY and CDR2 is SVGAGI in the germline V gene.

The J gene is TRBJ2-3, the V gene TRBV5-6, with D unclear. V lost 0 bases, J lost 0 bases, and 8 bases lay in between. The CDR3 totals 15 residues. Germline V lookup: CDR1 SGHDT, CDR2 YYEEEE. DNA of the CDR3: TGTGCCAGCAGCTTGGCGATTACTAGCACAGATACGCAGTATTTT. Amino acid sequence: CASSLAITSTDTQYF.

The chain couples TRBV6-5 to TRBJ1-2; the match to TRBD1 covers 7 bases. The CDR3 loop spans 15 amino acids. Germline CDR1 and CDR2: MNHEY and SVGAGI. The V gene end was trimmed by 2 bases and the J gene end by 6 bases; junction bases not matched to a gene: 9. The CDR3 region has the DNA TGTGCCAGCAGTTACCCGACCCTCACAGGGGATGGCTACACCTTC. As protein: CASSYPTLTGDGYTF.

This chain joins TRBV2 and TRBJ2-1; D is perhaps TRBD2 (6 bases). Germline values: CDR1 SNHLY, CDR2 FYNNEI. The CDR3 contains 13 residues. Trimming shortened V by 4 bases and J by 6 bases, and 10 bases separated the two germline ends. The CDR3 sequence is CASSGLVRNEQFF. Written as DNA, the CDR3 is TGTGCCAGCAGTGGACTAGTACGCAATGAGCAGTTCTTC.

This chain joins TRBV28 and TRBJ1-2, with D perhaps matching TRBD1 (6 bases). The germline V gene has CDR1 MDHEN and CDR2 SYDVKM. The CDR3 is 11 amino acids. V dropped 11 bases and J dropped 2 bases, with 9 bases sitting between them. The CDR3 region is CAGQSNYGYTF. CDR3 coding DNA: TGTGCCGGACAGAGCAACTATGGCTACACCTTC.

The CDR3: CASSPIAGGRNEQFF. The CDR3, as DNA: TGTGCCAGTAGTCCGATAGCGGGAGGTCGCAATGAGCAGTTCTTC. The V gene is TRBV19, the J gene TRBJ2-1, with 10 bases aligning to TRBD2. Germline assignment: CDR1 LNHDA and CDR2 SQIVND (reference sequence). With 5 bases clipped from V and 6 bases from J, the junction kept 7 bases outside the gene matches. The CDR3 has 15 amino acids.

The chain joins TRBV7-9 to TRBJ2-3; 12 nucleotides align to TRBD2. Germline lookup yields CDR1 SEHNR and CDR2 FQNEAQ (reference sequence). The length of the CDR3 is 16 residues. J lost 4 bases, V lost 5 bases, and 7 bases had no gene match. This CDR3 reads CASSLRLAGEADTQYF. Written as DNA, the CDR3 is TGTGCCAGCAGCCTACGACTAGCGGGAGAGGCAGATACGCAGTATTTT.

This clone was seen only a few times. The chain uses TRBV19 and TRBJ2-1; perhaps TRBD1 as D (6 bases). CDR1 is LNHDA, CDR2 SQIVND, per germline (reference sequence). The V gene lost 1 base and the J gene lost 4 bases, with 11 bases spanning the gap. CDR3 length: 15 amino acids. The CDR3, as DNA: TGTGCCAGTAGTATAGCCGGGACATTTTACAATGAGCAGTTCTTC. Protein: CASSIAGTFYNEQFF.

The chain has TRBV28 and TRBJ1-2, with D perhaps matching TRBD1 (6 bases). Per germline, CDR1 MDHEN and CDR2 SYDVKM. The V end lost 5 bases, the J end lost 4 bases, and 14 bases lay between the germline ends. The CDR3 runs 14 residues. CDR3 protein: CASSPTGLSYGYTF. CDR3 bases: TGTGCCAGCAGTCCCACAGGGCTGAGCTATGGCTACACCTTC.

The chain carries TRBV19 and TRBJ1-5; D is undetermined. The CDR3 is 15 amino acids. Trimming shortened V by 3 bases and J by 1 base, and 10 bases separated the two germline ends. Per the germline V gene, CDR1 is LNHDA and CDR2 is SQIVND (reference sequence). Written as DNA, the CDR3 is TGTGCCAGTAGTATCGGAGGGTTCAGCAATCAGCCCCAGCATTTT. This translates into CASSIGGFSNQPQHF.

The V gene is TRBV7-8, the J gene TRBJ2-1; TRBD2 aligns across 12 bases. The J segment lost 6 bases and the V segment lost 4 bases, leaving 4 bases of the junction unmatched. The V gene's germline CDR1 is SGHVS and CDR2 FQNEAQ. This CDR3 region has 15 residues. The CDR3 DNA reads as TGTGCCAGCAGCTCGCTAGCGGGAGGGCCCAATGAGCAGTTCTTC. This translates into CASSSLAGGPNEQFF.

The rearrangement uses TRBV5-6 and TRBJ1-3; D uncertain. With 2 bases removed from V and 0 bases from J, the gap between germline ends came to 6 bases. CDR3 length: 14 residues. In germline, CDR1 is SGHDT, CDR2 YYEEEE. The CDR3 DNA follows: TGTGCCAGCAGCTTATATCCCTCTGGAAACACCATATATTTT. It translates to CASSLYPSGNTIYF.